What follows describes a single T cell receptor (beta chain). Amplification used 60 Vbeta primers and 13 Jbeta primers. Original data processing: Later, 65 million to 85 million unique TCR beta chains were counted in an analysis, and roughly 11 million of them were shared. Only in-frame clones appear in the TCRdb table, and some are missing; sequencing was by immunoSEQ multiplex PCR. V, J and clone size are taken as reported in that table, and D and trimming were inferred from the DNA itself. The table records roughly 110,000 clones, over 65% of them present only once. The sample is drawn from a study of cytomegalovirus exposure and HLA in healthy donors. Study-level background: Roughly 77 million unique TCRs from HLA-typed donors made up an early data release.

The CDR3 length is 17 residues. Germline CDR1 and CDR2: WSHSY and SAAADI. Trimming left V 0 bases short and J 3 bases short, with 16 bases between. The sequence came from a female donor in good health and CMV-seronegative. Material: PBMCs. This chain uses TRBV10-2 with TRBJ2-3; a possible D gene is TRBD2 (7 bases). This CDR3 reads CASSESVTGRVTDTQYF. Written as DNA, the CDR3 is TGCGCCAGCAGTGAGTCCGTAACAGGGAGGGTAACAGATACGCAGTATTTT.